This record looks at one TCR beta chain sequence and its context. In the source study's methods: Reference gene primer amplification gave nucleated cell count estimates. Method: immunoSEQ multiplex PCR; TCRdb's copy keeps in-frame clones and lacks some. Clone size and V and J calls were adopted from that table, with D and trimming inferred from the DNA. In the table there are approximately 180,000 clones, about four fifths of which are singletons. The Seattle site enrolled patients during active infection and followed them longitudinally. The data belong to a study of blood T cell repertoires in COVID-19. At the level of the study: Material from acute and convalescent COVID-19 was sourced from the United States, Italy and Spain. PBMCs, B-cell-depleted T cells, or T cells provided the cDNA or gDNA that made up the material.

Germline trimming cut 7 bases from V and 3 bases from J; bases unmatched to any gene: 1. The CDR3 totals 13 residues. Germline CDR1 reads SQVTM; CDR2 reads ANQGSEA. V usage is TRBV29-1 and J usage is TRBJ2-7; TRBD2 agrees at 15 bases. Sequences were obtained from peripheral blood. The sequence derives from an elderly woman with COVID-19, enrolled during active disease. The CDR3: CSAGLAGGYEQYF. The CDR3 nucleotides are TGCAGCGCGGGACTAGCGGGAGGCTACGAGCAGTACTTC.